These 27 T cell receptor beta chains came from one sample sequenced in a study of blood T cell repertoires in COVID-19. Here immunoSEQ multiplex PCR was the method, and the copy in TCRdb shows in-frame clones only, minus some. The sample holds some 500,000 clones, roughly 90% seen once. Sequenced material: PBMCs or T cells enriched from blood (not recorded which). These receptors were collected from a woman aged 40 to 50 who had recovered from COVID-19.

The genes are TRBV27 and TRBJ2-1; weak D call: TRBD1 (6 bases). V shed 5 bases and J shed 8 bases, with 19 bases lying between them. The CDR3 consists of 15 residues. Germline CDR1 and CDR2: MNHEY and SMNVEV (reference sequence). In DNA form, the CDR3 reads TGTGCCAGCAGTCGTAACGACTACAGGGCCCATGAGCAGTTCTTC. Protein sequence: CASSRNDYRAHEQFF.

This chain uses TRBV4-2 with TRBJ2-7; D remains unclear. The CDR3 extends over 16 amino acids. Germline V gives CDR1 LGHNA, CDR2 YNFKEQ. Between the trimmed V and J ends, which lost 1 base and 4 bases, there was a span of 17 bases. CDR3 bases: TGTGCCAGCAGCCAAGGTCAAAGGCCGGGTGGGTACGAGCAGTACTTC. This codes for CASSQGQRPGGYEQYF.

V is TRBV6-4 and J is TRBJ1-5; D perhaps matches TRBD1 (6 bases). With 7 bases removed from V and 4 bases from J, the gap between germline ends came to 11 bases. The CDR3 sequence is 13 residues long. In germline, CDR1 is MRHNA, CDR2 SNTAGT. The CDR3 DNA reads TGTGCCAGCAATGGTACAGGGAATCAGCCCCAGCATTTT. Amino acid sequence: CASNGTGNQPQHF.

V and J are TRBV5-4 and TRBJ1-1, with D perhaps matching TRBD1 (6 bases). From germline, CDR1 is SGHNT and CDR2 YYREEE (reference sequence). This CDR3 has 17 residues. Trimming removed 1 base at V and 4 bases at J, with 20 bases between. Here the CDR3 reads CASSLKQGGSLGTEAFF. The CDR3 nucleotides read TGTGCCAGCAGCTTGAAACAGGGCGGGAGTTTGGGCACTGAAGCTTTCTTT.

V and J are TRBV15 and TRBJ1-5; D is unresolved. The V end lost 0 bases, the J end lost 6 bases, and 15 bases lay between the germline ends. CDR3 length: 16 amino acids. CDR1 and CDR2 (germline): LNHNV, YYDKDF (reference sequence). The CDR3 is CATSRDPHTIRQPQHF. CDR3 DNA: TGTGCCACCAGCAGAGATCCCCACACAATCCGTCAGCCCCAGCATTTT.

This chain uses TRBV3-1 (or the pseudogene TRBV3-2) with TRBJ2-1; 9 bases align to TRBD1. Germline V CDR1 and CDR2: LGHDT, YNNKEL (reference sequence). This CDR3 comprises 14 residues. V dropped 4 bases and J dropped 8; count of bases not matched to a gene: 6. CDR3 nucleotide sequence: TGTGCCAGCAGCCTACAGGGGGCAATGGATGAGCAGTTCTTC. The encoded protein is CASSLQGAMDEQFF.

The chain couples TRBV18 to TRBJ2-1; 11 nucleotides match TRBD2. Looked up from germline, CDR1 is KGHSH and CDR2 is LQKENI. Trimming at V came to 0 bases and at J to 7 bases, leaving 5 bases not matched to a gene. The CDR3 has 16 amino acids. CDR3 in amino acids: CASSPPGLAGGNEQFF. For the CDR3, the DNA is TGTGCCAGCTCACCACCCGGACTAGCGGGCGGGAATGAGCAGTTCTTC.

The chain combines TRBV2 with TRBJ2-7; 10 bases line up with TRBD1. There are 14 residues in the CDR3. CDR1 and CDR2 from the germline V gene are SNHLY and FYNNEI. The junction had 11 bases not matched to a gene; V was cut back by 8 bases and J by 7 bases. The CDR3 loop reads CASVNRQGAQEQYF. The CDR3 DNA reads TGTGCCAGCGTTAATAGACAGGGGGCCCAAGAGCAGTACTTC.

The rearrangement joins TRBV27 to TRBJ1-2; 8 bases agree with TRBD1. The germline CDR1 and CDR2 sequences are MNHEY and SMNVEV (reference sequence). V was clipped by 6 bases and J by 4 bases; unmatched bases: 7. The CDR3 spans 14 residues. The CDR3 region is CASSSGGVLYGYTF. In DNA form, the CDR3 reads TGTGCCAGCAGCTCAGGGGGCGTCCTCTATGGCTACACCTTC.

The rearrangement links TRBV7-2 to TRBJ2-1; D ambiguous. V gave up 1 base and J gave up 8 bases, with 9 bases separating them. The CDR3 runs 13 residues. Germline lookup yields CDR1 SGHTA and CDR2 FQGNSA. The CDR3 nucleotides are TGTGCCAGCAGCTTAGACGGTAGCTATGAGCAGTTCTTC. Translation gives CASSLDGSYEQFF.

CDR3 sequence: CATRGGSGSSTDTQYF. In DNA form, the CDR3 reads TGTGCCACAAGGGGGGGGAGCGGGAGCTCGACAGATACGCAGTATTTT. The V and J genes are TRBV19 and TRBJ2-3, with 8 bases that match TRBD2. V lost 10 bases and J lost 3; bases outside the gene matches: 15. The CDR3 contains 16 residues. CDR1 LNHDA and CDR2 SQIVND come from the germline V gene (reference sequence).

This clone showed up just a few times. The chain is built from TRBV5-1 and TRBJ1-1; 7 nucleotides align to TRBD1. CDR1 and CDR2 from the germline V gene are SGHRS and YFSETQ. The length of the CDR3 is 13 residues. V shed 6 bases and J 5 bases; nucleotides not matched to a gene: 7. CDR3 nucleotide sequence: TGCGCCAGCAAATTCACAGGGGAGACTGAAGCTTTCTTT. Its protein product is CASKFTGETEAFF.

The genes are TRBV7-9 and TRBJ2-5, with TRBD2 matching 9 bases. V lost 5 bases and J lost 5; bases outside the gene matches: 9. The germline gives CDR1 SEHNR, CDR2 FQNEAQ (reference sequence). The CDR3 totals 15 residues. DNA for the CDR3: TGTGCCAGCAGCCGTGGAGTAGCGGGAGATGAGACCCAGTACTTC. Translating it yields CASSRGVAGDETQYF.

V gene TRBV2 combines with J gene TRBJ1-1, with 8 bases identical to TRBD1. Unmatched junction bases numbered 7, after V lost 7 bases and J lost 3 bases. The germline V gene has CDR1 SNHLY and CDR2 FYNNEI. The CDR3 totals 14 residues. For the CDR3, the DNA is TGTGCCAGCATTCGGACAGGGTTCTACACTGAAGCTTTCTTT. It is translated as CASIRTGFYTEAFF.

The rearrangement joins TRBV20-1 to TRBJ2-4; TRBD2 matches at 7 bases. In germline, CDR1 is DFQATT, CDR2 SNEGSKA (reference sequence). V was clipped by 3 bases and J by 12 bases; unmatched bases: 20. The CDR3 is 16 amino acids. The CDR3 loop reads CSASPESGVGEGPQYF. The CDR3, as DNA: TGCAGTGCTAGTCCTGAAAGCGGTGTAGGGGAGGGACCTCAGTACTTC.

V is TRBV18 and J is TRBJ2-7; 14 bases match TRBD2. The CDR3 runs to 17 residues. Germline V gene lookup returns CDR1 KGHSH and CDR2 LQKENI. V lost 0 bases, J lost 6 bases, and 7 bases stayed unmatched. In nucleotides, the CDR3 is TGTGCCAGCTCACCACCCGGACTAGCGGGAGGAACGAGCGAGCAGTACTTC. It translates to CASSPPGLAGGTSEQYF.

The CDR3 sequence: CASSHAGTRDYEQYF. In DNA form, the CDR3 reads TGTGCCAGCAGCCATGCCGGGACTAGGGACTACGAGCAGTACTTC. J is TRBJ2-7 and V is TRBV3-1 (or the pseudogene TRBV3-2); TRBD2 agrees at 8 bases. The germline V gene has CDR1 LGHDT and CDR2 YNNKEL (reference sequence). The V and J ends lost 3 bases and 3 bases, in that order; junction bases with no gene match: 7. The CDR3 covers 15 residues.

V gene TRBV29-1 combines with J gene TRBJ2-7, with 8 bases lining up with TRBD1. The CDR3 is made up of 15 amino acids. Germline CDR1 and CDR2: SQVTM and ANQGSEA. The J segment lost 2 bases and the V segment lost 6 bases, leaving 12 bases of the junction unmatched. This CDR3 reads CSVSPRQGRPYEQYF. CDR3 DNA: TGCAGCGTCTCACCCCGACAGGGGCGGCCCTACGAGCAGTACTTC.

This clone was counted between two and nine times. The sample has other DNA sequences that encode this CDR3 too. V is TRBV7-2 and J is TRBJ1-2; 8 nucleotides align to TRBD1. The CDR3 runs 14 residues. V trimming: 4 bases; J trimming: 4 bases; junction bases outside the gene matches: 5. Per germline, CDR1 SGHTA and CDR2 FQGNSA. The CDR3 protein is CASSSSGGSYGYTF. The CDR3 DNA reads as TGTGCCAGCAGCTCCTCAGGGGGCAGCTATGGCTACACCTTC.

CDR3 DNA: TGTGCCATCAGGCCGGGACAGGGGCAAGAGACCCAGTACTTC. Translation: CAIRPGQGQETQYF. The chain couples TRBV10-3 to TRBJ2-5, with 10 bases fitting TRBD1. The CDR3 has 14 residues. Trimming cost V 6 bases and J 2 bases; bases outside gene matches: 3. The germline V gene has CDR1 ENHRY and CDR2 SYGVKD.

The V call is TRBV7-7, the J call TRBJ2-1, with TRBD1 identical over 7 bases. The CDR3 spans 15 residues. Looked up from germline, CDR1 is SSHAT and CDR2 is FNYEAQ (reference sequence). V was clipped by 6 bases and J by 2 bases; unmatched bases: 7. Written as DNA, the CDR3 is TGTGCCAGCAGTTTCCGGGACAGAGCCTACAATGAGCAGTTCTTC. Amino acids: CASSFRDRAYNEQFF.

This clone has a single count. The V gene is TRBV2, the J gene TRBJ2-7; 12 nucleotides line up with TRBD2. V shed 6 bases, J shed 4 bases, and the junction held 10 bases outside the gene matches. The CDR3 runs to 16 residues. CDR1 and CDR2 from the germline V gene are SNHLY and FYNNEI. CDR3 coding DNA: TGTGCCAGCAGCGGGGGGACTAGCGGGCCTAGGTACGAGCAGTACTTC. Translated, it gives CASSGGTSGPRYEQYF. Full variable domain (remainder filled in from reference TRBV2 and TRBJ2-7): EPEVTQTPSHQVTQMGQEVILRCVPISNHLYFYWYRQILGQKVEFLVSFYNNEISEKSEIFDDQFSVERPDGSNFTLKIRSTKLEDSAMYFCASSGGTSGPRYEQYFGPGTRLTVT.

The chain uses TRBV7-8 and TRBJ2-1; perhaps TRBD2 as D (7 bases). Looked up from germline, CDR1 is SGHVS and CDR2 is FQNEAQ. There are 16 residues in the CDR3. V lost 2 bases and J lost 1, with 12 bases in between. The CDR3 DNA reads TGTGCCAGCAGCTTACGGGGGGCAGGGTCCTACAATGAGCAGTTCTTC. Its protein is CASSLRGAGSYNEQFF.

V usage is TRBV10-3 and J usage is TRBJ1-2, with D tentatively TRBD1 (6 bases). The CDR3 totals 12 residues. From germline, CDR1 is ENHRY and CDR2 SYGVKD. With 5 bases removed from V and 8 bases from J, the gap between germline ends came to 12 bases. The CDR3 sequence is CAISPTGSGYTF. As DNA, the CDR3 is TGTGCCATCAGTCCGACAGGATCAGGCTACACCTTC.

V and J are TRBV9 and TRBJ1-1; D is unclear. CDR3 length: 15 residues. Trimming removed 0 bases from V and 4 bases from J, with 13 bases in between. CDR1 is SGDLS, CDR2 YYNGEE, per germline. This CDR3 reads CASSVGGTPGTEAFF. DNA for the CDR3: TGTGCCAGCAGCGTAGGAGGCACTCCGGGCACTGAAGCTTTCTTT. Supplemented by reference TRBV9 and TRBJ1-1, the full variable domain reads DSGVTQTPKHLITATGQRVTLRCSPRSGDLSVYWYQQSLDQGLQFLIQYYNGEERAKGNILERFSAQQFPDLHSELNLSSLELGDSALYFCASSVGGTPGTEAFFGQGTRLTVV.

The V call is TRBV9, the J call TRBJ1-3; 7 nucleotides match TRBD1. CDR1 and CDR2 from the germline V gene are SGDLS and YYNGEE. This CDR3 has 20 residues. V dropped 6 bases and J dropped 2; count of bases not matched to a gene: 23. The CDR3 DNA reads as TGTGCCAGCAACAACCCGGGACAGCGGGGGCCGACGAGTCCTGGAAACACCATATATTTT. Protein: CASNNPGQRGPTSPGNTIYF.

The rearrangement joins TRBV10-3 to TRBJ2-7, with TRBD2 matching over 14 bases. Germline CDR1 ENHRY, CDR2 SYGVKD. The junction had 4 bases not matched to a gene; V was cut back by 10 bases and J by 5 bases. The CDR3 loop spans 13 amino acids. The CDR3 nucleotides are TGTGCCACTGGACTAGCGGGAGGTAACGAGCAGTACTTC. It translates to CATGLAGGNEQYF.